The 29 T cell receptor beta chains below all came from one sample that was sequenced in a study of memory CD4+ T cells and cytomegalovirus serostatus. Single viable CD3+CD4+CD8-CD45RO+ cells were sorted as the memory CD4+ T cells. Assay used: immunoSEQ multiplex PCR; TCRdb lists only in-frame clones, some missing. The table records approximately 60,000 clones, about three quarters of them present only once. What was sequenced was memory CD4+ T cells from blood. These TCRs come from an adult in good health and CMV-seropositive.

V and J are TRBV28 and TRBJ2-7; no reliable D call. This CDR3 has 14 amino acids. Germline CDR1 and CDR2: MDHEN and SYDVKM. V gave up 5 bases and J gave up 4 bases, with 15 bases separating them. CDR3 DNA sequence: TGTGCCAGCAGTCCGGGTCAAGGATTGTACGAGCAGTACTTC. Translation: CASSPGQGLYEQYF. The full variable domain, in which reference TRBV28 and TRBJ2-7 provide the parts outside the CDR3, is DVKVTQSSRYLVKRTGEKVFLECVQDMDHENMFWYRQDPGLGLRLIYFSYDVKMKEKGDIPEGYSVSREKKERFSLILESASTNQTSMYLCASSPGQGLYEQYFGPGTRLTVT.

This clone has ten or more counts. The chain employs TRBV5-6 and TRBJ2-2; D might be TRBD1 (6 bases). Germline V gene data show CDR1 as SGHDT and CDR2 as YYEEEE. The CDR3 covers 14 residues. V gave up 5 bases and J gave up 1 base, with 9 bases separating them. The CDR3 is CASRSTGNTGELFF. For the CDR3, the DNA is TGTGCCAGCAGATCGACAGGGAACACCGGGGAGCTGTTTTTT.

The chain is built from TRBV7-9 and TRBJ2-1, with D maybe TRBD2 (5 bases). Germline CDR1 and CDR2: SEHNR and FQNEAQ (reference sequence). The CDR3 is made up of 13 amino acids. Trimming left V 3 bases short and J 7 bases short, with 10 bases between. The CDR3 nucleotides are TGTGCCAGCAGCTTGACACCGGGGAATGAGCAGTTCTTC. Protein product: CASSLTPGNEQFF.

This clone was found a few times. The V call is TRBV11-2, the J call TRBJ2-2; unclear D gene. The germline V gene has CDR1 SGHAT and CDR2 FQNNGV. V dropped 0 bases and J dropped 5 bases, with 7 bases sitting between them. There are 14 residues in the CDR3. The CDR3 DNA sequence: TGTGCCAGCAGCTTAGATCGGACGACCGGGGAGCTGTTTTTT. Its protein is CASSLDRTTGELFF. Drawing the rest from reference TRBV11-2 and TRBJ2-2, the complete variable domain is EAGVAQSPRYKIIEKRQSVAFWCNPISGHATLYWYQQILGQGPKLLIQFQNNGVVDDSQLPKDRFSAERLKGVDSTLKIQPAKLEDSAVYLCASSLDRTTGELFFGEGSRLTVL.

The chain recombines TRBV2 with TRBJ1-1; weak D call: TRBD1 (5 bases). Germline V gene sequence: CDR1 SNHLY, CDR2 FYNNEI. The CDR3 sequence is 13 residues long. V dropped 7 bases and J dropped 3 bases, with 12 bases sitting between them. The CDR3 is CASKFGTDTEAFF. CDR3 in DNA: TGTGCCAGCAAATTTGGGACGGACACTGAAGCTTTCTTT.

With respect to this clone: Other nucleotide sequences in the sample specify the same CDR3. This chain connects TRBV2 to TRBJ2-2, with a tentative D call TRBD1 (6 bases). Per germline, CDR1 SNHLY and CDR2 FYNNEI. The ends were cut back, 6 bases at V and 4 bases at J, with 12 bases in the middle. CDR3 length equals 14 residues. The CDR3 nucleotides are TGTGCCAGCAGGGAACAGGGACCCACCGGGGAGCTGTTTTTT. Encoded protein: CASREQGPTGELFF.

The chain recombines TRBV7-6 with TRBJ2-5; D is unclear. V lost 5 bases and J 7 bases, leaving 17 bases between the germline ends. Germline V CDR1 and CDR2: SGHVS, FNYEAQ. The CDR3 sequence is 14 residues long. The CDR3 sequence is CASSLPANSGTQYF. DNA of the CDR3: TGTGCCAGCAGCCTTCCCGCTAACTCCGGGACCCAGTACTTC.

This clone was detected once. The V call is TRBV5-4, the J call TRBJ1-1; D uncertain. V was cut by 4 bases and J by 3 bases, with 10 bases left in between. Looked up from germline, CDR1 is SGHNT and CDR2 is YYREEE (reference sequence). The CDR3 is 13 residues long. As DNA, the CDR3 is TGTGCCAGCAGCCTACGGGTAGACACTGAAGCTTTCTTT. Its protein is CASSLRVDTEAFF.

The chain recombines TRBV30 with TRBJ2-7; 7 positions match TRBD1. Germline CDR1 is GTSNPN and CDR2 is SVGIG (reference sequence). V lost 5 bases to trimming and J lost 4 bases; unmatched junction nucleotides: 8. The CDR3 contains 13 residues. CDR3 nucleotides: TGTGCCTGGCGCACAGGGGTGGGGTACGAGCAGTACTTC. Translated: CAWRTGVGYEQYF. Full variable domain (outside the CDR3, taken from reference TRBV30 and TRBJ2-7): SQTIHQWPATLVQPVGSPLSLECTVEGTSNPNLYWYRQAAGRGLQLLFYSVGIGQISSEVPQNLSASRPQDRQFILSSKKLLLSDSGFYLCAWRTGVGYEQYFGPGTRLTVT.

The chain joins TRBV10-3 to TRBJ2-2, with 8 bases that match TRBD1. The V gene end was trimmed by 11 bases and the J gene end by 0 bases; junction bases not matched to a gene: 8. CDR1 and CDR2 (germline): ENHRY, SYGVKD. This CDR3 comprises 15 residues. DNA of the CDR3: TGTGCCTGCCAGGGGGCCCCTGCGAACACCGGGGAGCTGTTTTTT. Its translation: CACQGAPANTGELFF.

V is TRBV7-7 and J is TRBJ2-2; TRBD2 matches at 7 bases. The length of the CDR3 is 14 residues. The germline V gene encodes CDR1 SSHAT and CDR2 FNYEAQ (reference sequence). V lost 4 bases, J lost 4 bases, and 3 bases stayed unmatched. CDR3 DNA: TGTGCCAGCAGCTGGACTAGGGGCACCGGGGAGCTGTTTTTT. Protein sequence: CASSWTRGTGELFF.

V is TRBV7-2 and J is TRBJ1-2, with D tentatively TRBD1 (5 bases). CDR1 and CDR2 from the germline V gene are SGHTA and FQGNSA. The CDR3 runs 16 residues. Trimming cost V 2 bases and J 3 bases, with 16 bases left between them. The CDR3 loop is CASSLMGGFSHYGYTF. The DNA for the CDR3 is TGTGCCAGCAGCTTAATGGGGGGATTTTCTCACTATGGCTACACCTTC.

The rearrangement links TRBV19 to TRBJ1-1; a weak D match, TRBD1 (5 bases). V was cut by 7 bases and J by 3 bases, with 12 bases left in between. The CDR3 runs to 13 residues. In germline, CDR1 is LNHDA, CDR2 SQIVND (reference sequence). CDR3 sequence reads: CASTPGPYTEAFF. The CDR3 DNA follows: TGTGCCAGTACCCCGGGACCATACACTGAAGCTTTCTTT.

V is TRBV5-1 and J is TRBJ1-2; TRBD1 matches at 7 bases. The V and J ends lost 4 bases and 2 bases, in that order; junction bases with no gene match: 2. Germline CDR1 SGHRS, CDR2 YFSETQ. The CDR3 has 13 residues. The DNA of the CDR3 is TGCGCCAGCAGCCGGGACAGAAACTATGGCTACACCTTC. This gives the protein CASSRDRNYGYTF.

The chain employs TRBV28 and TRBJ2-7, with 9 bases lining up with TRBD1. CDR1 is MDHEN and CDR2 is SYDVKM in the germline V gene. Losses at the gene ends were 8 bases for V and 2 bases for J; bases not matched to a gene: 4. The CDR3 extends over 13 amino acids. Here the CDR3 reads CASWGQGPYEQYF. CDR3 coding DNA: TGTGCCAGCTGGGGACAGGGCCCCTACGAGCAGTACTTC.

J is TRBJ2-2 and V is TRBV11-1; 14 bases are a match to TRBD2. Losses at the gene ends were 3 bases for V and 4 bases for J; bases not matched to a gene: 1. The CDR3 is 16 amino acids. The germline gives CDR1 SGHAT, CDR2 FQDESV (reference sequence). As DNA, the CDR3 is TGTGCCAGCAGCTTGACTAGCGGGAGGGGCACCGGGGAGCTGTTTTTT. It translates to CASSLTSGRGTGELFF.

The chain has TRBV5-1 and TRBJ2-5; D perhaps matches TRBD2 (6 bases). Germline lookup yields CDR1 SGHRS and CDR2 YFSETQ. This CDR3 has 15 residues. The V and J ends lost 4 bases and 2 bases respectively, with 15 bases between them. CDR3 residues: CASSRNLGGQETQYF. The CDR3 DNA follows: TGCGCCAGCAGCCGTAATCTAGGAGGGCAAGAGACCCAGTACTTC.

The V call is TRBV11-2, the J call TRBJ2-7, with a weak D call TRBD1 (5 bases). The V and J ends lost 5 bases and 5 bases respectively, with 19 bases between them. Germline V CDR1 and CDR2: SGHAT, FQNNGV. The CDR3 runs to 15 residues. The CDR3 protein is CASSPIGAMGNEQYF. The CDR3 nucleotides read TGTGCCAGCAGCCCGATTGGGGCCATGGGCAACGAGCAGTACTTC.

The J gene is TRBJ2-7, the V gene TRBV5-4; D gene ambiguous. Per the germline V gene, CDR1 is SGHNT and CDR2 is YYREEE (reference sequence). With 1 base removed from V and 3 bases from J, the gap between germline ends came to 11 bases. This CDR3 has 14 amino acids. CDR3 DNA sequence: TGTGCCAGCAGCTTGCGTGGCACGGACTACGAGCAGTACTTC. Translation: CASSLRGTDYEQYF.

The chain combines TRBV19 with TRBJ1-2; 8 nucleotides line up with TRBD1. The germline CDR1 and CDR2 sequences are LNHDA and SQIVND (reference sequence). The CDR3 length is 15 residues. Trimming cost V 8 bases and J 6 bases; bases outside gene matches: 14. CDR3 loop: CASAFEGRGRDGYTF. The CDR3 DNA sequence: TGTGCCAGTGCCTTCGAGGGCAGGGGGCGGGATGGCTACACCTTC.

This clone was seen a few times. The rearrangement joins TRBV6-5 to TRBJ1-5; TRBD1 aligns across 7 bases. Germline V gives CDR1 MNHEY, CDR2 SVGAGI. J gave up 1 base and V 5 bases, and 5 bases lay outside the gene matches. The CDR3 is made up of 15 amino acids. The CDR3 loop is CASSPDRASNQPQHF. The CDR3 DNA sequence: TGTGCCAGCAGTCCTGACAGGGCCAGCAATCAGCCCCAGCATTTT.

The CDR3 DNA follows: TGTGCCAGCAGCCAAGTAAGTGGGAGGGCCACCACAGATACGCAGTATTTT. It encodes CASSQVSGRATTDTQYF. This chain links TRBV4-2 with TRBJ2-3, with 7 bases fitting TRBD2. Germline CDR1 reads LGHNA; CDR2 reads YNFKEQ. The trim removed 1 base at V and 2 bases at J, leaving 9 bases unmatched. The CDR3 consists of 17 residues.

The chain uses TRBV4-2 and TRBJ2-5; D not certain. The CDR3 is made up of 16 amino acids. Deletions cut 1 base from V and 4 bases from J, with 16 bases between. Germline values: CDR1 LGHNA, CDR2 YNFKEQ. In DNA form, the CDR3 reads TGTGCCAGCAGCCAAGGCTCTGTGAGTTCGGGAGAGACCCAGTACTTC. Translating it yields CASSQGSVSSGETQYF.

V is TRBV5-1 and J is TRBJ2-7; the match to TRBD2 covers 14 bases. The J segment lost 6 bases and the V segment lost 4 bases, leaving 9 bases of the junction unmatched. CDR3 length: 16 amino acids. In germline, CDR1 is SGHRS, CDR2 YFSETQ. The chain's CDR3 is CASSTGWGLAGAEQYF. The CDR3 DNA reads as TGCGCCAGCAGCACTGGCTGGGGACTAGCGGGAGCCGAGCAGTACTTC.

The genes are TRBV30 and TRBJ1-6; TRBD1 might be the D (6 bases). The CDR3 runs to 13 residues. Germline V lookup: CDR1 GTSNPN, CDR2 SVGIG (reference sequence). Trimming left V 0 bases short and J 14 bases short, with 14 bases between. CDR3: CAWSVRGGPSLHF. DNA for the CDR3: TGTGCCTGGAGTGTTAGGGGGGGGCCCTCCCTCCACTTT.

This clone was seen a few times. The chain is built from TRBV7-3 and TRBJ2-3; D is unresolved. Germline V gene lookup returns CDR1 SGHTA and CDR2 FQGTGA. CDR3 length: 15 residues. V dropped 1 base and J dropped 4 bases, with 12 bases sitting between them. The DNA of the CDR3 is TGTGCCAGCAGCTTAAGCCACTCAGGCGCAGATACGCAGTATTTT. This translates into CASSLSHSGADTQYF.

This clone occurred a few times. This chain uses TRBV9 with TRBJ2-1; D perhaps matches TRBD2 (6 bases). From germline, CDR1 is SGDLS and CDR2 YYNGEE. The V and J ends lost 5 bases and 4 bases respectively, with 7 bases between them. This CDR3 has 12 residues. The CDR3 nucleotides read TGTGCCAGCAGGGGACTTTACAATGAGCAGTTCTTC. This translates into CASRGLYNEQFF. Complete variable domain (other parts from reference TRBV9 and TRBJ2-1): DSGVTQTPKHLITATGQRVTLRCSPRSGDLSVYWYQQSLDQGLQFLIQYYNGEERAKGNILERFSAQQFPDLHSELNLSSLELGDSALYFCASRGLYNEQFFGPGTRLTVL.

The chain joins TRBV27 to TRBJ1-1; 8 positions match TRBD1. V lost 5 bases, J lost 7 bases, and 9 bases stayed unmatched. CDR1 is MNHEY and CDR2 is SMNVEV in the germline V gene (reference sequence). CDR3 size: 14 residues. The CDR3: CASSPGQGAFEAFF. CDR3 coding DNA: TGTGCCAGCAGTCCCGGTCAGGGGGCATTTGAAGCTTTCTTT.

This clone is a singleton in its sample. CDR3 in amino acids: CSVVLGGRNYGYTF. The CDR3 nucleotides read TGCAGCGTAGTTCTGGGGGGTAGAAACTATGGCTACACCTTC. J is TRBJ1-2 and V is TRBV29-1, with D perhaps matching TRBD1 (5 bases). The length of the CDR3 is 14 residues. Trimming cost V 6 bases and J 2 bases, with 16 bases left between them. The germline gives CDR1 SQVTM, CDR2 ANQGSEA.